Listed here is a single T cell receptor (beta chain). Its antigen is currently unknown. The CDR3 length is 18 residues. V dropped 0 bases and J dropped 2; count of bases not matched to a gene: 10. Germline CDR1 is LGHNA and CDR2 is YSLEER. The source of the sample is a study of high-grade serous ovarian cancer treatment subgroups. Broader study findings: Tumors within one patient showed repertoire similarity of about 0.095 to 0.85.

The repertoire was sequenced with immunoSEQ multiplex PCR; TCRdb's copy has only in-frame clones and lacks some. The table shows approximately 2,500 clones, with around three quarters occurring only once. The tumor samples were collected prior to definitive surgery or chemotherapy. The receptor comes from a human donor with high-grade serous ovarian cancer. What was sequenced was tumor tissue. The rearrangement links TRBV4-3 to TRBJ2-3; 8 bases map to TRBD1. The CDR3 DNA follows: TGCGCCAGCAGCCAAGATTCTCCAGGACAGGGTCTCACAGATACGCAGTATTTT. Translated, it gives CASSQDSPGQGLTDTQYF.